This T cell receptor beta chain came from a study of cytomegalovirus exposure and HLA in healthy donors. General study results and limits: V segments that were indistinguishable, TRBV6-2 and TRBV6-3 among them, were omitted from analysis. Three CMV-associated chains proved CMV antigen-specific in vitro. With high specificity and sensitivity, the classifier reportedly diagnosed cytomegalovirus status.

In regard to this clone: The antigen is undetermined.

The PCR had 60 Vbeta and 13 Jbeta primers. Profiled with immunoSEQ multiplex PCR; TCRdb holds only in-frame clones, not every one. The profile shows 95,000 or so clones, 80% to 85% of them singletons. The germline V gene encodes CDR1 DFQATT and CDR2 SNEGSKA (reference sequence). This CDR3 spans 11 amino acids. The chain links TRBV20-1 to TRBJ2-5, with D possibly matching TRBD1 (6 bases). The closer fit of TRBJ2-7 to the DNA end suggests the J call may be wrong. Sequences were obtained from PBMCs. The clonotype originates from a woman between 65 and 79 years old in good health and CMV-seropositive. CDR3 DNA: TGCAGTGCCTGGACAGAGTACGAGCAGTACTTC. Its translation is CSAWTEYEQYF.